This TCR beta chain was sequenced during a study of T cells in Graves' hyperthyroidism and ophthalmopathy. Graves' hyperthyroidism was deemed stable absent ophthalmopathy progression within 18 months. The diagnoses drew upon clinical symptoms, serum thyroxine and TRAb, thyroid ultrasound and orbital computed tomography. A 10 ml volume of fresh peripheral blood provided the PBMCs. Study-wide results and limits: Most expanded thyroid clonotypes above 0.001 recurred in blood.

RNA transcripts were the template for amplifying TCR beta CDR3 regions. The study used the HTBI primer set for a first-round RT-PCR of the TCR CDR3. TCRdb called the multiplex PCR reads again in MiXCR, with one record for every CDR3 protein. Here the sample spans a few hundred thousand distinct CDR3 sequences, approximately 15% being singletons. This clonotype has at least ten counts. What it binds is not known. The junction had 6 bases not matched to a gene; V was cut back by 3 bases and J by 4 bases. The CDR3 has 15 amino acids. Germline-derived CDR1 and CDR2 are SNHLY and FYNNEI. The J gene is TRBJ1-3, the V gene TRBV2, with 7 bases that match TRBD1. This clonotype originated in a woman between 18 and 30 years old with Graves' hyperthyroidism. Sequencing was performed on blood. The CDR3 nucleotides read TGTGCCAGCAGTGACAGGGGGTACGACGGAAACACCATATATTTT. Translation gives CASSDRGYDGNTIYF.